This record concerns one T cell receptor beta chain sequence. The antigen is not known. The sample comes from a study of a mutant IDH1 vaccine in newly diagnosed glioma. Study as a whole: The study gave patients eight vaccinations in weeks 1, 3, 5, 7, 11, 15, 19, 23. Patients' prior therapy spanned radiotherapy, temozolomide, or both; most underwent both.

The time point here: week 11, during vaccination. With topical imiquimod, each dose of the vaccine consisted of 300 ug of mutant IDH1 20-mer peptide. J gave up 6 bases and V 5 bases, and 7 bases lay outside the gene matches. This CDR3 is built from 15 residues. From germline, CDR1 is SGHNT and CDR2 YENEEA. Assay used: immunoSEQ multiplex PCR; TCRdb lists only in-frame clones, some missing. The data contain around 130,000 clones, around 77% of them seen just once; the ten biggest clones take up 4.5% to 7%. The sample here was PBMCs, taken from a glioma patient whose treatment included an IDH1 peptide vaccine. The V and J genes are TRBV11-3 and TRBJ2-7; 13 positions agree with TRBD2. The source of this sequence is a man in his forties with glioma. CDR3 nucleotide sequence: TGTGCCAGCAGCCCAGCCGGACTAGCGGGGGTCGAGCAGTACTTC. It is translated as CASSPAGLAGVEQYF.